A single sample gave rise to the 9 T cell receptor beta chains below, sequenced in a study of identical twins (dated by TCRdb to the mid-2010s). Preparation of the library involved 5' RACE. These reads were obtained on an Illumina HiSeq 2000. TCRdb trimmed the raw reads at Q25, called clones with MiXCR and kept productive beta chains. A single entry per CDR3 protein holds the most common genes and DNA from its merged rows. Present in this sample are about 730,000 distinct CDR3 sequences, around 20% of which were seen just once. More than 4% of the sample is held by the ten biggest clonotypes. Separately, the same data were catalogued under a study of T cells expressing NK-cell markers.

Sequenced: PBMCs. These receptors originate from a woman aged 18-35 years in good health.

This clonotype was counted between two and nine times. The chain couples TRBV20-1 to TRBJ2-5; D gene uncertain. The length of the CDR3 is 13 residues. Germline CDR1 reads DFQATT; CDR2 reads SNEGSKA (reference sequence). Deletions cut 1 base from V and 4 bases from J, with 10 bases between. CDR3 protein: CSARAARTETQYF. CDR3 nucleotide sequence: TGCAGTGCTAGAGCGGCCCGGACAGAGACCCAGTACTTC.

The rearrangement joins TRBV20-1 to TRBJ2-7; TRBD2 agrees at 7 bases. After removal of 0 bases from V and 2 bases from J, the junction contained 4 bases not matched to a gene. The CDR3 consists of 14 residues. Germline V gives CDR1 DFQATT, CDR2 SNEGSKA (reference sequence). The CDR3, as DNA: TGCAGTGCTAGAGATTGGACTAGTCCCTACGAGCAGTACTTC. It translates to CSARDWTSPYEQYF.

The CDR3 DNA reads as TGTGCCACCAGCGGCCATCGGAATACGCAGTATTTT. Encoded protein: CATSGHRNTQYF. The chain is built from TRBV15 and TRBJ2-3, with no clear D. V lost 5 bases and J lost 7, with 10 bases in between. CDR3 length: 12 amino acids. CDR1 is LNHNV and CDR2 is YYDKDF in the germline V gene (reference sequence).

This clonotype was counted between two and nine times. The chain recombines TRBV10-3 with TRBJ2-7; 10 positions agree with TRBD1. The ends lost 11 bases at V and 3 bases at J; junction bases unmatched: 7. Germline V lookup: CDR1 ENHRY, CDR2 SYGVKD. This CDR3 contains 13 residues. The CDR3 loop reads CASGGDRGYEQYF. CDR3 bases: TGTGCCTCCGGCGGGGACAGGGGCTACGAGCAGTACTTC.

The chain couples TRBV6-2 or TRBV6-3 to TRBJ2-1; D possibly matches TRBD1 or TRBD2 (5 bases each). Trimming stripped 10 bases from V and 9 bases from J, with 22 bases between. Germline V gives CDR1 MNHEY, CDR2 SVGEGT. The length of the CDR3 is 14 residues. The CDR3 DNA reads as TGTGCCATCTCAACTAGGGGCATAGAGGGTGAGCAGTTCTTC. Translated: CAISTRGIEGEQFF.

The V call is TRBV12-3 or TRBV12-4, the J call TRBJ2-1; D tentatively fits TRBD1 or TRBD2 (5 bases each). The CDR3 totals 15 residues. The V and J ends lost 0 bases and 6 bases respectively, with 12 bases between them. CDR3 in DNA: TGTGCCAGCAGTTTAGCGGGATGGGGACCCAATGAGCAGTTCTTC. Amino acids: CASSLAGWGPNEQFF.

The chain is built from TRBV24-1 and TRBJ2-5; tentatively, D is TRBD1 (6 bases). V lost 10 bases, J lost 7 bases, and 24 bases lay in between. Per the germline V gene, CDR1 is KGHDR and CDR2 is SFDVKD. The CDR3 runs to 15 residues. CDR3 sequence reads: CATVLSGQTNLTQYF. As DNA, the CDR3 is TGTGCCACGGTCTTGAGCGGACAGACCAATTTGACCCAGTACTTC.

The J gene is TRBJ1-2, the V gene TRBV24-1; weak D call: TRBD1 (5 bases). V gave up 1 base and J gave up 4 bases, with 6 bases separating them. The CDR3 covers 13 residues. CDR1 and CDR2 from the germline V gene are KGHDR and SFDVKD. The DNA for the CDR3 is TGTGCCACCAGTGATTTCGACAGCTATGGCTACACCTTC. Its protein product is CATSDFDSYGYTF.

As concerns this clonotype: This may stem from a read error, because a much larger clone lies one nucleotide away. The chain combines TRBV11-2 with TRBJ2-1; D gene unclear. There are 11 residues in the CDR3. Germline CDR1 and CDR2: SGHAT and FQNNGV. Trimming removed 3 bases at V and 8 bases at J, with 5 bases between. CDR3 loop: CASSFAHEQFF. The CDR3 coding sequence is TGTGCCAGCAGCTTTGCCCATGAGCAGTTCTTC.